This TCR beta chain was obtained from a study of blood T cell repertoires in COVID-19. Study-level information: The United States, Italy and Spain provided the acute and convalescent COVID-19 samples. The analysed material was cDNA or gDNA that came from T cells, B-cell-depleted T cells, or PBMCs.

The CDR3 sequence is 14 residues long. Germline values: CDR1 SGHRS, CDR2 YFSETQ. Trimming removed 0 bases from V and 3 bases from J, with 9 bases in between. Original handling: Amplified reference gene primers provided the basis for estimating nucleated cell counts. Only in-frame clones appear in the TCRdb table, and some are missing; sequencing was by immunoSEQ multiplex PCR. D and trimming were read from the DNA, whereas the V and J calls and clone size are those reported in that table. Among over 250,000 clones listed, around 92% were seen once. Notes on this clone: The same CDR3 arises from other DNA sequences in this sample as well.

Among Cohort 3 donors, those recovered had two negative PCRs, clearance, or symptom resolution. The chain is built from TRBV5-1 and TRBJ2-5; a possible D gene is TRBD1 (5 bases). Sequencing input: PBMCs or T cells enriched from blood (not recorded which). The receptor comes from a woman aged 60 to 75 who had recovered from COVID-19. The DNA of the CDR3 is TGCGCCAGCAGCTTGGGACAAGGGGAAGAGACCCAGTACTTC. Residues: CASSLGQGEETQYF.